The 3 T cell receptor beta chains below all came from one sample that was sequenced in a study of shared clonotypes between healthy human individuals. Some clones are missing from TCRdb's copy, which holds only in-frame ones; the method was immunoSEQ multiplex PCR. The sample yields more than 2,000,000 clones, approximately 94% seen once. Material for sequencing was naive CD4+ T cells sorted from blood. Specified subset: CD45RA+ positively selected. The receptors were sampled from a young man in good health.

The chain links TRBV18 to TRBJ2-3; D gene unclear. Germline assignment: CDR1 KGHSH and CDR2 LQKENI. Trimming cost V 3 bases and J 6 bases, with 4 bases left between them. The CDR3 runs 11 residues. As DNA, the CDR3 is TGTGCCAGCTCACCTCACGATACGCAGTATTTT. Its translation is CASSPHDTQYF.

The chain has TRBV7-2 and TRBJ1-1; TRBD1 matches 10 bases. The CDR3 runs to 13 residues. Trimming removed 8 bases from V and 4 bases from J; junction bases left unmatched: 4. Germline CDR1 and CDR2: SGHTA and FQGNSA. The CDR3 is CASRGQGRTEAFF. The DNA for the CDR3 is TGTGCCAGCCGGGGACAGGGGCGCACTGAAGCTTTCTTT. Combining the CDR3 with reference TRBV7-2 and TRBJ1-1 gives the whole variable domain GAGVSQSPSNKVTEKGKDVELRCDPISGHTALYWYRQSLGQGLEFLIYFQGNSAPDKSGLPSDRFSAERTGGSVSTLTIQRTQQEDSAVYLCASRGQGRTEAFFGQGTRLTVV.

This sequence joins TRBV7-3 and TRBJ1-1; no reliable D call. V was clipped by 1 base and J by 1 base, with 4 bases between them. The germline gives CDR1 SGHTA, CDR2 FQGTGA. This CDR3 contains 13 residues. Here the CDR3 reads CASSLNGNTEAFF. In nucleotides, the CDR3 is TGTGCCAGCAGCTTAAACGGGAACACTGAAGCTTTCTTT.